Sequencing of this T cell receptor beta chain was carried out in a study of Ad26.COV2.S vaccination and SARS-CoV-2 variants. Treatment reported: some 20 received Ad26.COV2.S at low or high dose, single or two shots; 5 received placebo; per-sample allocation not given. Each sample was drawn 63 days after the first injection (of vaccine or placebo). Boston provided a donor who was an adult aged 18-55 years. The study, taken as a whole, reports: Relative to placebo recipients, vaccine recipients exhibited elevated spike-specific TCR breadth. After vaccination, substantial breadth of spike-specific CD8+ and CD4+ responses was reported.

Points on this clone: What it binds is not known. Other DNA sequences of this sample code for an identical CDR3.

Sequenced by immunoSEQ multiplex PCR; TCRdb stores in-frame clones only, minus some. The sample contains 440,000 or so clones, 89% of which appear only once. This CDR3 has 12 amino acids. CDR1 and CDR2 (germline): MDHEN, SYDVKM. V dropped 5 bases and J dropped 5 bases, with 7 bases sitting between them. The J gene is TRBJ1-5, the V gene TRBV28, with D maybe TRBD1 (5 bases). This sequence was found in a person aged 18 to 59 who received the Ad26.COV2.S COVID-19 vaccine or a placebo. Source: peripheral blood, taken in a trial of Ad26.COV2.S vaccine versus placebo. DNA for the CDR3: TGTGCCAGCAGTGCCAGGGATCAGCCCCAGCATTTT. Translating gives CASSARDQPQHF.